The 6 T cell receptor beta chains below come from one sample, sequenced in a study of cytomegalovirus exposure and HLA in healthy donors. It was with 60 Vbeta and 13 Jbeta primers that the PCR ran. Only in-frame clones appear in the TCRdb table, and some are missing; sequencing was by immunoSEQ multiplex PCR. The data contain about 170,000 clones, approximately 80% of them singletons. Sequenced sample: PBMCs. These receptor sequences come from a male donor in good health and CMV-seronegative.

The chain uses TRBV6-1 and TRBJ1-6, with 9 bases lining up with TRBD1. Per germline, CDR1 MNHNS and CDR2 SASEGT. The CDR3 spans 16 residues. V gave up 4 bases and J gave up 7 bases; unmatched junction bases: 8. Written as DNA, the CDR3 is TGTGCCAGCAGTGTTTTGACAGGGGGTAGCAATTCACCCCTCCACTTT. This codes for CASSVLTGGSNSPLHF.

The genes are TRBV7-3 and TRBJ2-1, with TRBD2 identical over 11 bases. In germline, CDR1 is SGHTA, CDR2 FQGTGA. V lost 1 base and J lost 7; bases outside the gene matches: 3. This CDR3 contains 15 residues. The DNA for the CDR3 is TGTGCCAGCAGCTTAAAACTAGCGGGGGTTAATGAGCAGTTCTTC. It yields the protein CASSLKLAGVNEQFF.

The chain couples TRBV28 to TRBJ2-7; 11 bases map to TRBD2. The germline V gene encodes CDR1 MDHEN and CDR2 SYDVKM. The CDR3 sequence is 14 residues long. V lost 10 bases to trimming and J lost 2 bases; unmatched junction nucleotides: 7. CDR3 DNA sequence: TGTGCCATTCCGGGACTAGCGGTAACCTACGAGCAGTACTTC. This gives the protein CAIPGLAVTYEQYF.

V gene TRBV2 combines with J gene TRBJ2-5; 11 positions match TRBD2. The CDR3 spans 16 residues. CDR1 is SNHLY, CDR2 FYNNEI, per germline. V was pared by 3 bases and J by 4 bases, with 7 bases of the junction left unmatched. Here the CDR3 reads CASSDRTSGPGETQYF. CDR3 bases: TGTGCCAGCAGTGACCGGACTAGCGGGCCGGGAGAGACCCAGTACTTC.

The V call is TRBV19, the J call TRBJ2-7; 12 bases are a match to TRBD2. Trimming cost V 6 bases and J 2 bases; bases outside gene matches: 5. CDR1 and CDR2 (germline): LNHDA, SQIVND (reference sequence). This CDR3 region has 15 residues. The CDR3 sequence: CASSTTSGGTYEQYF. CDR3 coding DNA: TGTGCCAGTAGCACTACTAGCGGGGGGACCTACGAGCAGTACTTC. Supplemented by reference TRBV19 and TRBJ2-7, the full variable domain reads DGGITQSPKYLFRKEGQNVTLSCEQNLNHDAMYWYRQDPGQGLRLIYYSQIVNDFQKGDIAEGYSVSREKKESFPLTVTSAQKNPTAFYLCASSTTSGGTYEQYFGPGTRLTVT.

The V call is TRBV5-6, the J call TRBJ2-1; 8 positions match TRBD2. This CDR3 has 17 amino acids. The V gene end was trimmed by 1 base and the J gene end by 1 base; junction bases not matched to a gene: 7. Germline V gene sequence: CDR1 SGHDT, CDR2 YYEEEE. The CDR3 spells CASSLFPAGASYNEQFF. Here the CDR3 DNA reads TGTGCCAGCAGCTTGTTCCCAGCGGGGGCTTCCTACAATGAGCAGTTCTTC.